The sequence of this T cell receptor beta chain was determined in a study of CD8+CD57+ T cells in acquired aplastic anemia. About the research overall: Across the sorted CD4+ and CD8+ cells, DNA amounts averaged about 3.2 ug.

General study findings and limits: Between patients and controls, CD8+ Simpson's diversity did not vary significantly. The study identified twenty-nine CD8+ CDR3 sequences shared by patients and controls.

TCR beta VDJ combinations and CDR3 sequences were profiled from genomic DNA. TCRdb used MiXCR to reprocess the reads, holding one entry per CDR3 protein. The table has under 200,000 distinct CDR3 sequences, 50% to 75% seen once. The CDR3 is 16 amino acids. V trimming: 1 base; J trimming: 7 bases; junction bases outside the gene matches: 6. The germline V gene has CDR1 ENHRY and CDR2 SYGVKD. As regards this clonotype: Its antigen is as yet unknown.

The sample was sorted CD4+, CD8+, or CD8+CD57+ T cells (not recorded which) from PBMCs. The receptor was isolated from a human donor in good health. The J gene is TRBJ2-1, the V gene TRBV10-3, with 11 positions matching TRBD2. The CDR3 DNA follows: TGTGCCATCAGTGAGTTAGCGGGGGGGGATGGGAATGAGCAGTTCTTC. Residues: CAISELAGGDGNEQFF.